These 20 T cell receptor beta chains came from one sample sequenced in a study of cytomegalovirus exposure and HLA in healthy donors. The PCR employed 60 Vbeta primers together with 13 Jbeta primers. Measured with immunoSEQ multiplex PCR; TCRdb has only the in-frame clones, and not every one. This sample yields approximately 150,000 clones, of which around four fifths are seen a single time; 4.8% belongs to the top ten. The sample taken for sequencing was PBMCs. The receptor set was obtained from a girl aged 5-17 years in good health and CMV-seropositive.

The V and J genes are TRBV2 and TRBJ2-1; D may be TRBD2 (7 bases). The CDR3 contains 16 residues. Germline lookup yields CDR1 SNHLY and CDR2 FYNNEI. The V gene lost 3 bases and the J gene lost 5 bases, with 17 bases spanning the gap. CDR3 residues: CASSESGGRRDNEQFF. In nucleotides, the CDR3 is TGTGCCAGCAGTGAGTCGGGGGGCCGCCGCGACAATGAGCAGTTCTTC. Combining the CDR3 with reference TRBV2 and TRBJ2-1 gives the whole variable domain EPEVTQTPSHQVTQMGQEVILRCVPISNHLYFYWYRQILGQKVEFLVSFYNNEISEKSEIFDDQFSVERPDGSNFTLKIRSTKLEDSAMYFCASSESGGRRDNEQFFGPGTRLTVL.

This clone was observed a handful of times. The CDR3 sequence: CASSLSSGGQETQYF. In DNA form, the CDR3 reads TGCGCCAGCAGCTTGTCTAGCGGGGGGCAAGAGACCCAGTACTTC. This rearrangement joins TRBV5-1 to TRBJ2-5; 11 nucleotides line up with TRBD2. J lost 2 bases, V lost 1 base, and 1 base had no gene match. The V gene's germline CDR1 is SGHRS and CDR2 YFSETQ. This CDR3 has 15 amino acids. Drawing the rest from reference TRBV5-1 and TRBJ2-5, the complete variable domain is KAGVTQTPRYLIKTRGQQVTLSCSPISGHRSVSWYQQTPGQGLQFLFEYFSETQRNKGNFPGRFSGRQFSNSRSEMNVSTLELGDSALYLCASSLSSGGQETQYFGPGTRLLVL.

This clone was counted a single time. The chain uses TRBV5-1 and TRBJ2-2; TRBD1 agrees at 8 bases. Trimming took 7 bases from V and 3 from J; bases not matched to a gene: 8. Germline CDR1 and CDR2: SGHRS and YFSETQ. This CDR3 contains 15 residues. The CDR3 bases are TGCGCCAGCGGACAGGGACAAAGATACACCGGGGAGCTGTTTTTT. Translated: CASGQGQRYTGELFF.

The chain combines TRBV6-1 with TRBJ2-7; 8 nucleotides line up with TRBD2. The CDR3 extends over 15 amino acids. V lost 4 bases, J lost 2 bases, and 7 bases stayed unmatched. CDR1 and CDR2 from the germline V gene are MNHNS and SASEGT. The CDR3 loop is CASSVIAGKTYEQYF. The DNA of the CDR3 is TGTGCCAGCAGTGTTATAGCGGGGAAAACCTACGAGCAGTACTTC.

The rearrangement links TRBV25-1 to TRBJ2-1, with a tentative D call TRBD2 (7 bases). This CDR3 region has 14 residues. Trimming shortened V by 8 bases and J by 6 bases, and 17 bases separated the two germline ends. Germline V gene lookup returns CDR1 MGHDK and CDR2 SYGVNS. The CDR3: CASRLRGRGNEQFF. The CDR3 bases are TGTGCCAGCCGATTGAGGGGGAGGGGCAATGAGCAGTTCTTC. The full variable domain, with the rest looked up from reference TRBV25-1 and TRBJ2-1, is EADIYQTPRYLVIGTGKKITLECSQTMGHDKMYWYQQDPGMELHLIHYSYGVNSTEKGDLSSESTVSRIRTEHFPLTLESARPSHTSQYLCASRLRGRGNEQFFGPGTRLTVL.

The CDR3 protein is CASSYKQRGEKLFF. CDR3 sequence (DNA): TGTGCCAGCAGTTACAAACAAAGGGGTGAAAAACTGTTTTTT. The gene calls are TRBV6-5 and TRBJ1-4; tentative D call: TRBD1 (5 bases). Trimming left V 2 bases short and J 7 bases short, with 11 bases between. CDR3 size: 14 residues. Germline assignment: CDR1 MNHEY and CDR2 SVGAGI.

The chain is built from TRBV5-1 and TRBJ2-1; TRBD2 matches at 12 bases. The CDR3 is made up of 14 amino acids. V trimming: 7 bases; J trimming: 4 bases; junction bases outside the gene matches: 3. CDR1 is SGHRS, CDR2 YFSETQ, per germline. In DNA form, the CDR3 reads TGCGCCAGCGGCCTAGCGGGGGGGTACAATGAGCAGTTCTTC. Residues: CASGLAGGYNEQFF.

This clone was seen only a few times. The gene calls are TRBV19 and TRBJ1-1; 9 nucleotides align to TRBD1. The CDR3 is 14 amino acids. Looked up from germline, CDR1 is LNHDA and CDR2 is SQIVND (reference sequence). J gave up 5 bases and V 5 bases, and 6 bases lay outside the gene matches. The CDR3 nucleotides read TGTGCCAGTAGTGAACAGGGGGCGCCGACTGAAGCTTTCTTT. Its protein product is CASSEQGAPTEAFF.

The chain is built from TRBV7-9 and TRBJ1-1, with TRBD1 matching over 9 bases. Germline CDR1 is SEHNR and CDR2 is FQNEAQ (reference sequence). V lost 7 bases and J lost 5; bases outside the gene matches: 8. CDR3 length equals 14 residues. This CDR3 reads CASTSGQGGTEAFF. The CDR3 DNA sequence: TGTGCCAGCACCTCGGGACAGGGAGGAACTGAAGCTTTCTTT.

The chain uses TRBV19 and TRBJ1-5; 9 positions match TRBD1. J gave up 4 bases and V 10 bases, and 5 bases lay outside the gene matches. Germline assignment: CDR1 LNHDA and CDR2 SQIVND (reference sequence). The length of the CDR3 is 13 residues. CDR3 DNA sequence: TGTGCCATCGCGGGGACAGGGAATCAGCCCCAGCATTTT. Encoded protein: CAIAGTGNQPQHF.

V is TRBV4-1 and J is TRBJ2-1; 10 bases fit TRBD1. The germline V gene encodes CDR1 MGHRA and CDR2 YSYEKL. V dropped 4 bases and J dropped 6; count of bases not matched to a gene: 12. The CDR3 is 17 amino acids. CDR3 protein: CASSLTNRDRGCNEQFF. The CDR3 DNA is TGCGCCAGCAGCCTCACAAACCGGGACAGGGGTTGCAATGAGCAGTTCTTC.

This clone was recorded many times. The J gene is TRBJ1-6, the V gene TRBV10-3; weak D call: TRBD1 (6 bases). Looked up from germline, CDR1 is ENHRY and CDR2 is SYGVKD. The CDR3 contains 14 residues. V was pared by 4 bases and J by 7 bases, with 11 bases between. The CDR3 coding sequence is TGTGCCATCAGTGGCGCAGGGGTGAATTCACCCCTCCACTTT. Amino acids: CAISGAGVNSPLHF.

The chain is built from TRBV5-4 and TRBJ2-7, with TRBD2 matching 16 bases. Germline values: CDR1 SGHNT, CDR2 YYREEE (reference sequence). Trimming cost V 4 bases and J 0 bases; bases outside gene matches: 7. CDR3 length: 18 amino acids. In DNA form, the CDR3 reads TGTGCCAGCAGCGGACCGGGACTAGCGGGGGGGCCCTCCTACGAGCAGTACTTC. It codes for CASSGPGLAGGPSYEQYF.

The chain links TRBV5-4 to TRBJ1-5; 9 nucleotides align to TRBD1. This CDR3 is built from 17 residues. After removal of 4 bases from V and 4 bases from J, the junction contained 12 bases not matched to a gene. Germline loops: CDR1 SGHNT, CDR2 YYREEE (reference sequence). In DNA, the CDR3 is TGTGCCAGCAGCCCACTACAGGGGGCTATACGTAATCAGCCCCAGCATTTT. It translates to CASSPLQGAIRNQPQHF.

This sequence joins TRBV7-8 and TRBJ2-1, with 11 bases lining up with TRBD1. From germline, CDR1 is SGHVS and CDR2 FQNEAQ. CDR3 size: 15 residues. V lost 2 bases and J lost 9; bases outside the gene matches: 6. The DNA of the CDR3 is TGTGCCAGCAGCTTACAGGACAGGGGGCCTAGTGAGCAGTTCTTC. Its translation is CASSLQDRGPSEQFF.

V and J are TRBV7-9 and TRBJ2-2; 10 positions agree with TRBD1. CDR3 length: 18 residues. The J segment lost 6 bases and the V segment lost 6 bases, leaving 16 bases of the junction unmatched. CDR1 and CDR2 (germline): SEHNR, FQNEAQ (reference sequence). The CDR3 DNA is TGTGCCAGCAGTCAACCCGGGACAGGGGAAACGGTCTCCGGGGAGCTGTTTTTT. It is translated as CASSQPGTGETVSGELFF.

V usage is TRBV4-1 and J usage is TRBJ1-1; TRBD1 matches at 7 bases. The germline V gene encodes CDR1 MGHRA and CDR2 YSYEKL. This CDR3 spans 15 amino acids. V trimming: 4 bases; J trimming: 3 bases; junction bases outside the gene matches: 8. The DNA of the CDR3 is TGCGCCAGCAGCCCTCGCCGGGACAGCTACACTGAAGCTTTCTTT. The encoded protein is CASSPRRDSYTEAFF.

This chain connects TRBV5-4 to TRBJ1-5; TRBD1 aligns across 7 bases. The V segment lost 0 bases and the J segment 4 bases; nucleotides outside the gene matches: 4. The CDR3 length is 15 residues. The germline V gene encodes CDR1 SGHNT and CDR2 YYREEE (reference sequence). This CDR3 is CASSLDGTANQPQHF. The CDR3 DNA is TGTGCCAGCAGCTTGGACGGGACAGCGAATCAGCCCCAGCATTTT.

The rearrangement joins TRBV6-1 to TRBJ1-1; D might be TRBD1 (6 bases). This CDR3 region has 13 residues. Germline V gene sequence: CDR1 MNHNS, CDR2 SASEGT. Trimming took 3 bases from V and 7 from J, leaving 12 bases between them. This CDR3 is CASSEGGRSEAFF. DNA for the CDR3: TGTGCCAGCAGTGAGGGGGGGCGAAGTGAAGCTTTCTTT.

The CDR3 nucleotides are TGCGCCAGCAGCCAAGAATCAGGACGGAGGATAGAAGCTTTCTTT. Translation: CASSQESGRRIEAFF. The J gene is TRBJ1-1, the V gene TRBV4-1; D is uncertain. Trimming took off 0 bases at V and 8 bases at J, with 16 bases between the two ends. This CDR3 contains 15 residues. Per germline, CDR1 MGHRA and CDR2 YSYEKL.